This entry describes one T cell receptor (beta chain). The antigen remains unidentified. Sequence at one end of the junction differs from germline and may be a read error. CDR3 size: 13 residues. Germline CDR1 reads SGHAT; CDR2 reads FQNNGV. Sequencing was performed with immunoSEQ multiplex PCR; in TCRdb, only in-frame clones are kept and a portion is missing. The sample lists over 15,000 clones; approximately 88% were seen once. This sample stems from a study of PD-1 blockade in classical Hodgkin lymphoma. Overall study results and limits: Significant TCR diversity gains by C4D1 occurred in CD4+ but not CD8+ cells. Patients who responded completely had about the same baseline diversity as newly diagnosed patients. Before treatment, TCR diversity in newly diagnosed patients was reportedly lower than in healthy donors. Repertoire difference causes, possibly disease activity or prior therapy, remain undefined.

With no exception, relapse followed autologous stem cell transplantation in all patients, and brentuximab vedotin exposure varied. V gene TRBV11-2 combines with J gene TRBJ2-7; TRBD1 or TRBD2 may be the D gene (5 bases each). This specimen was peripheral blood mononuclear cells (PBMCs), taken before the second cycle of nivolumab. The sequence derives from a human donor with classical Hodgkin lymphoma. CDR3 nucleotides: TGTGCCAGCAGCTTAGGTTCCGGCAGGGAGCGGTACTTC. This translates into CASSLGSGRERYF.